The 7 T cell receptor beta chains below come from one sample, sequenced in a study of early stage breast cancer tumors. Only in-frame clones appear in the TCRdb table, and some are missing; sequencing was by immunoSEQ multiplex PCR. The table has around 71,000 clones, approximately 80% seen once; the top ten hold roughly 3.2%. Sequencing was carried out using blood. The origin of the receptors is a person between 60 and 70 years old with breast cancer.

The chain combines TRBV28 with TRBJ2-4; D possibly corresponds to TRBD2 (5 bases). The CDR3 runs to 14 residues. Germline V CDR1 and CDR2: MDHEN, SYDVKM. V was trimmed by 2 bases and J by 6 bases, leaving 11 bases between them. The CDR3 DNA reads TGTGCCAGCAGTTTAGAGGGCCTAAGAAACATTCAGTACTTC. Protein sequence: CASSLEGLRNIQYF.

This rearrangement joins TRBV20-1 to TRBJ1-5; the D is unclear. V lost 3 bases and J 6 bases, leaving 6 bases between the germline ends. The V gene's germline CDR1 is DFQATT and CDR2 SNEGSKA (reference sequence). The CDR3 totals 11 residues. Written as DNA, the CDR3 is TGCAGTGCTAGTCAAAGTCAGCCCCAGCATTTT. Translation gives CSASQSQPQHF.

This clone was picked up a small number of times. The genes are TRBV19 and TRBJ1-2, with D possibly TRBD1 on 5 matching bases. Trimming pared 4 bases from V and 6 bases from J, leaving 15 bases between. The germline V gene encodes CDR1 LNHDA and CDR2 SQIVND (reference sequence). The CDR3 consists of 14 residues. The CDR3 region is CASSTDTMAHGYTF. CDR3 bases: TGTGCCAGTAGTACGGACACTATGGCGCATGGCTACACCTTC.

In DNA, the CDR3 is TGTGCCAGCAGCTTGGTTTTAGGGATGAACACTGAAGCTTTCTTT. Amino acid sequence: CASSLVLGMNTEAFF. The chain carries TRBV5-6 and TRBJ1-1; D call uncertain. The germline V gene has CDR1 SGHDT and CDR2 YYEEEE. The CDR3 loop spans 15 amino acids. V gave up 0 bases and J gave up 0 bases, with 9 bases separating them.

The V gene is TRBV4-1, the J gene TRBJ1-5; TRBD1 is a possible D gene (5 bases). The germline CDR1 and CDR2 sequences are MGHRA and YSYEKL. V lost 0 bases and J 1 base, leaving 10 bases between the germline ends. The CDR3 extends over 16 amino acids. CDR3 DNA: TGCGCCAGCAGCCAAGAATGGGGGGAAAGCAATCAGCCCCAGCATTTT. Its translation is CASSQEWGESNQPQHF.

The rearrangement joins TRBV5-4 to TRBJ2-5; either TRBD1 or TRBD2 may supply D (5 bases each). This CDR3 is 16 amino acids long. V was shortened by 4 bases and J by 2 bases, with 18 bases between the two germline ends. Germline CDR1 and CDR2: SGHNT and YYREEE (reference sequence). This CDR3 reads CASSERDLMEQETQYF. For the CDR3, the DNA is TGTGCCAGCAGCGAGAGGGACCTCATGGAACAAGAGACCCAGTACTTC.

The rearrangement joins TRBV27 to TRBJ2-7; TRBD1 aligns across 7 bases. The CDR3 is made up of 15 amino acids. From germline, CDR1 is MNHEY and CDR2 SMNVEV (reference sequence). J lost 2 bases, V lost 7 bases, and 11 bases had no gene match. CDR3 residues: CASNIGTDVPYEQYF. The CDR3 DNA is TGTGCCAGCAATATTGGGACAGACGTACCCTACGAGCAGTACTTC.